The clone carrying this T cell receptor (beta chain) is medium-sized (0.01 to 0.1%) in the sample. Its target is unknown. The record originates from a study of vaccination and CD4 T cells after COVID-19. As for the study in general: Six males and four females constituted the convalescent cohort, two of whom were Hispanic. Cultures serving as controls received a peptide pool (CEFX or HIV-1 Nef) or no peptide.

Sequencing of DNA taken from cultured CD4+ T cells relied on the Oncomine TCR Beta short-read assay. TCRdb reanalysed the PCR reads using MiXCR and keeps one entry per CDR3 protein. The sample has around 2,000 distinct CDR3 sequences; just under 20% are singletons. The CDR3 is 13 amino acids. V was clipped by 5 bases and J by 3 bases; unmatched bases: 5. Germline V gives CDR1 DFQATT, CDR2 SNEGSKA (reference sequence). Regarding treatment: approximately nine-day PBMC culture with coronavirus spike peptide pools or control peptides (ViraFEST assay). Samples of CD4+ T cells were obtained from the unexposed donor before the COVID-19 pandemic (2011-2018). Following expansion of antigen-specific T cells with peptide pools, ViraFEST then sequenced TCRs. Testing used SARS-CoV-2 S/N and four cold-coronavirus spikes on unexposed-donor CD4+ T cells, cells permitting.

This TCR came from a human donor in good health. The sequenced sample consisted of CD4+ T cells from blood, cultured in vitro. The chain employs TRBV20-1 and TRBJ1-1, with 8 bases that match TRBD1. The CDR3 here is CSAPGTGHTEAFF. The CDR3 region has the DNA TGCAGTGCTCCCGGGACAGGACACACTGAAGCTTTCTTT.